The rows below give T cell receptor beta chains drawn from one sample of a study of T-cell memory formation after mild COVID-19. In TCRdb, the 5' RACE reads were re-called with MiXCR into one record per CDR3 protein. This repertoire shows under 350,000 distinct CDR3 sequences, around 15% found once; its top ten account for roughly 23%. Material for sequencing was PBMCs or a T cell subset sorted from them (not recorded which). These receptors were obtained from a man aged 18 to 29 who had mild COVID-19 (a few samples of this study predate the infection). Cell type and time point are not known. CDR3s include the opening cysteine and the closing phenylalanine or tryptophan. Each record gives: J gene, V gene, D gene, clone size, CDR3 DNA, CDR3 protein. D genes are given only for firm matches. Clone size is given for some rows only: seen once, a few or many times, or a class if the clone is expanded.

>TRBJ2-1|TRBV6-2/TRBV6-3|NA|NA
TGTGCCAGCAGTTACCACCGGGGTATTAGCGGCCACAATGAGCAGTTCTTC
CASSYHRGISGHNEQFF
>TRBJ2-5|TRBV5-5|TRBD2|few
TGTGCCAGCAGCTTTGAGCGGGGGGCGAACCAAGAGACCCAGTACTTC
CASSFERGANQETQYF
>TRBJ2-1|TRBV4-3|NA|few
TGCGCCAGCAGCCAGGGTCCTGTGGGGGGCCTTGATGAGCAGTTCTTC
CASSQGPVGGLDEQFF
>TRBJ1-6|TRBV5-1|NA|many
TGCGCCAGCAGCTTGGGGGACCGCCTGTATTCACCCCTCCACTTT
CASSLGDRLYSPLHF
>TRBJ1-1|TRBV7-9|NA|NA
TGTGCCAGCAGCTATAGCGAGGGGGCTTTCTTT
CASSYSEGAFF
>TRBJ2-1|TRBV11-2|NA|many
TGTGCCAGCAGCCCCCGCGGGGCCTTTACCTACAATGAGCAGTTCTTC
CASSPRGAFTYNEQFF
>TRBJ1-1|TRBV12-3/TRBV12-4|NA|few
TGTGCCAGCAGTTTTGGGGCCGGGGACACTGAAGCTTTCTTT
CASSFGAGDTEAFF
>TRBJ1-2|TRBV6-5|NA|few
TGTGCCAGCAGAAAGACAGACCACTATGGCTACACCTTC
CASRKTDHYGYTF
>TRBJ2-5|TRBV6-1|TRBD1|few
TGTGCCAGCAGTGAGGGAACAGGGGGCCTGAAGACCCAGTACTTC
CASSEGTGGLKTQYF
>TRBJ1-3|TRBV5-1|TRBD1|NA
TGCGCCAGCAGCGTCCAGACAGGGTCTGGAAACACCATATATTTT
CASSVQTGSGNTIYF
>TRBJ2-2|TRBV10-3|TRBD1|few
TGTGCCATCAGTTGGGGACAGGGCGGCGGGGAGCTGTTTTTT
CAISWGQGGGELFF
>TRBJ2-3|TRBV5-1|NA|NA
TGCGCCAGCAGCTTAGTTAACAGACTCACAGATACGCAGTATTTT
CASSLVNRLTDTQYF
>TRBJ2-5|TRBV7-2|NA|NA
TGTGCCAGCAGCTTAAGTTGGGAGACCCAGTACTTC
CASSLSWETQYF
>TRBJ1-1|TRBV11-2|NA|NA
TGTGCCAGCAGCTTAGTAGAGATTAACACTGAAGCTTTCTTT
CASSLVEINTEAFF
>TRBJ2-2|TRBV29-1|TRBD2|NA
TGCAGCGTTGGAGGGACTAGCGGGGGGGCGGCCACCGGGGAGCTGTTTTTT
CSVGGTSGGAATGELFF
>TRBJ1-1|TRBV7-9|NA|NA
TGTGCCAGCAGTCGAACCCCTGGGGGTCCGAACACTGAAGCTTTCTTT
CASSRTPGGPNTEAFF
>TRBJ2-7|TRBV12-3/TRBV12-4|TRBD1|NA
TGTGCCAGCACCGGCTCCGGGACAGCTTCCTACGAGCAGTACTTC
CASTGSGTASYEQYF
>TRBJ2-1|TRBV4-3|NA|NA
TGCGCCAGCAGCCAAGAGTGGAGTTTTACCTACAATGAGCAGTTCTTC
CASSQEWSFTYNEQFF
>TRBJ1-2|TRBV16|TRBD1|few
TGTGCCAGCAGCCAATCGTCTCAGGGGGCGCGTAATGGCTACACCTTC
CASSQSSQGARNGYTF
>TRBJ2-5|TRBV7-9|NA|NA
TGTGCCAGCAGCTTATCGGAGCTACAAGAGACCCAGTACTTC
CASSLSELQETQYF
>TRBJ2-1|TRBV6-2/TRBV6-3|TRBD2|NA
TGTGCCAGCAGTGCCGAGCGGGGTGGCCATGAGCAGTTCTTC
CASSAERGGHEQFF
>TRBJ2-5|TRBV29-1|NA|many
TGCAGCGTTAGACAGCAAGAGACCCAGTACTTC
CSVRQQETQYF
>TRBJ2-1|TRBV5-1|NA|many
TGCGCCAGCAGCTTGGGCGGGGACGGGCTGGATGAGCAGTTCTTC
CASSLGGDGLDEQFF
>TRBJ2-1|TRBV4-3|TRBD1|many
TGCGCCAGCAGCCGAGACAGGGTGAATGAGCAGTTCTTC
CASSRDRVNEQFF
>TRBJ2-1|TRBV10-3|NA|few
TGTGCCATCAGTAGAGGGGGGGTTGAGCAGTTCTTC
CAISRGGVEQFF
>TRBJ2-1|TRBV7-2|NA|NA
TGTGCCAGCAGCCTGTGGACGGAGAACAATGAGCAGTTCTTC
CASSLWTENNEQFF
>TRBJ2-2|TRBV3-1|TRBD2|few
TGTGCCAGCAGCCAGCGGGGGGGGCGGACCGGGGAGCTGTTTTTT
CASSQRGGRTGELFF
>TRBJ1-2|TRBV5-4|TRBD1|few
TGTGCCAGCAGGGGGACAGGAGACCCAGACGGTGGCTACACCTTC
CASRGTGDPDGGYTF
>TRBJ1-2|TRBV7-9|TRBD1|NA
TGTGCCAGCAGCAAGTCAGGGGGCGCGAAAGGCTACACCTTC
CASSKSGGAKGYTF
>TRBJ2-2|TRBV12-3/TRBV12-4|TRBD1|few
TGTGCCAGCAGTTTACGACAGGGTAGAACCGGGGAGCTGTTTTTT
CASSLRQGRTGELFF
>TRBJ2-5|TRBV28|NA|NA
TGTGCCAGCAGAATTTCGGGGGGCCGGGAGACCCAGTACTTC
CASRISGGRETQYF
>TRBJ2-2|TRBV9|NA|few
TGTGCCAGCGGGGAGGAAAACACCGGGGAGCTGTTTTTT
CASGEENTGELFF
>TRBJ1-6|TRBV28|NA|NA
TGTGCCAGCATACTCCGGACAGATAATTCACCCCTCCACTTT
CASILRTDNSPLHF
>TRBJ2-6|TRBV18|NA|NA
TGTGCCAGCTCACCGCGGGGACAAAGCTCTGGGGCCAACGTCCTGACTTTC
CASSPRGQSSGANVLTF
>TRBJ1-2|TRBV12-3/TRBV12-4|NA|few
TGTGCCAGCACTCCCGGGGGCGGCTATGGCTACACCTTC
CASTPGGGYGYTF
>TRBJ2-2|TRBV6-6|NA|NA
TGTGCCAGCAGTCACCAAAACACCGGGGAGCTGTTTTTT
CASSHQNTGELFF
>TRBJ1-2|TRBV5-1|TRBD1|few
TGCGCCAGCAGCCCCCGCCCGGGACAGGGGGCTAGAAATGGCTACACCTTC
CASSPRPGQGARNGYTF
>TRBJ1-2|TRBV29-1|NA|NA
TGCAGCGTTGACCCGGTAATAGGGGAGGAGGATGGCTACACCTTC
CSVDPVIGEEDGYTF
>TRBJ2-3|TRBV12-3/TRBV12-4|NA|NA
TGTGCCAGCAGTTTAAACGCTGGGGATACGCAGTATTTT
CASSLNAGDTQYF
>TRBJ2-1|TRBV2|NA|few
TGTGCCAGCACCCTGGGGAGGAGCTCCTACAATGAGCAGTTCTTC
CASTLGRSSYNEQFF
>TRBJ2-5|TRBV12-3/TRBV12-4|TRBD1|NA
TGTGCCAGCAGTTCCGGACAGGCCTCCCAAGAGACCCAGTACTTC
CASSSGQASQETQYF
>TRBJ1-4|TRBV5-1|NA|NA
TGCGCCAGCAGGGAGTTTGAACGGGAAAAACTGTTTTTT
CASREFEREKLFF
>TRBJ1-2|TRBV12-3/TRBV12-4|NA|once
TGTGCCAGCAGTTTTGGCCCCACCCAGGGCTACACCTTC
CASSFGPTQGYTF
>TRBJ2-3|TRBV10-3|TRBD2|NA
TGTGCCGTAGGACTAGGCGGGCCTACAGATACGCAGTATTTT
CAVGLGGPTDTQYF
>TRBJ1-6|TRBV5-5|TRBD1|NA
TGTGCCAGCAGCTCAACAGGGGGCGACGCACCCCTCCACTTT
CASSSTGGDAPLHF
>TRBJ1-4|TRBV20-1|NA|NA
TGCAGTGTCCTGGTGCGGCATGAAAAACTGTTTTTT
CSVLVRHEKLFF
>TRBJ1-3|TRBV12-3/TRBV12-4|NA|NA
TGTGCCAGCAGTTTTCGACTCTCTGGAAACACCATATATTTT
CASSFRLSGNTIYF
>TRBJ2-3|TRBV5-1|NA|few
TGCGCCAGCAGCTTGGATAGTAGGGAGTCAGATACGCAGTATTTT
CASSLDSRESDTQYF
>TRBJ2-3|TRBV12-3/TRBV12-4|TRBD2|few
TGTGCCAGCAGCCCACTAAGGGGACTAGGGGGATTCACAGATACGCAGTATTTT
CASSPLRGLGGFTDTQYF
>TRBJ1-1|TRBV5-6|NA|NA
TGTGCCAGCAGCTCGGAGAACACTGAAGCTTTCTTT
CASSSENTEAFF
>TRBJ1-2|TRBV18|NA|NA
TGTGCCAGCTCCCTTCGACAGGACTATGGCTACACCTTC
CASSLRQDYGYTF
>TRBJ1-1|TRBV20-1|NA|NA
TGCAGTGCTAGTGAGGCCCCGGGGGCTGAAGCTTTCTTT
CSASEAPGAEAFF
>TRBJ2-2|TRBV6-2/TRBV6-3|TRBD1|NA
TGTGCCAGCAGTTACTCGGCCGACAGGGCTGGCACCGGGGAGCTGTTTTTT
CASSYSADRAGTGELFF
>TRBJ2-5|TRBV20-1|NA|many
TGCAGTGCTAGACAGGGGTGGGAGACCCAGTACTTC
CSARQGWETQYF
>TRBJ2-2|TRBV5-1|TRBD1|NA
TGCGCCAGCAGCGAGGGGACAGGGGCCGGGGAGCTGTTTTTT
CASSEGTGAGELFF